This TCR beta chain emerged from a study of blood T cell repertoires in COVID-19. The assay was immunoSEQ multiplex PCR, and TCRdb's table has in-frame clones only and misses some. The profile covers 200,000 to 300,000 clones, with under 85% appearing a single time and over 4.5% taken by the ten largest. Germline V gene data show CDR1 as MNHEY and CDR2 as SVGAGI. The V end lost 6 bases, the J end lost 5 bases, and 11 bases lay between the germline ends. The CDR3 is 13 amino acids. The receptor's source is a human donor in a cohort sampled during active COVID-19. Sequencing was done on a sample of peripheral blood. This chain links TRBV6-5 with TRBJ2-1; D is possibly TRBD1 (6 bases). This CDR3 is CASSRGFDNEQFF. The CDR3 nucleotides read TGTGCCAGCAGCAGGGGATTCGACAATGAGCAGTTCTTC.